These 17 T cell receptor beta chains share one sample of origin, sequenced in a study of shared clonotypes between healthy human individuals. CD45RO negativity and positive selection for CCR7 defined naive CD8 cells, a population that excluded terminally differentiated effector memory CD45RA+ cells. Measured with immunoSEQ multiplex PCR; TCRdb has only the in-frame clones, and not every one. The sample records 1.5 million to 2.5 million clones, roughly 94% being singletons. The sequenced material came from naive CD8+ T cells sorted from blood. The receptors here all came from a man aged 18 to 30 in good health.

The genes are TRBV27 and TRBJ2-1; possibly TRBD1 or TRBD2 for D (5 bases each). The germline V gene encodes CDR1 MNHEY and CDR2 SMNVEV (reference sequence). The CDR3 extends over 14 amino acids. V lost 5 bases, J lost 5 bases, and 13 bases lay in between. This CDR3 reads CASSPITGHNEQFF. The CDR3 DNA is TGTGCCAGCAGTCCCATTACGGGGCACAATGAGCAGTTCTTC.

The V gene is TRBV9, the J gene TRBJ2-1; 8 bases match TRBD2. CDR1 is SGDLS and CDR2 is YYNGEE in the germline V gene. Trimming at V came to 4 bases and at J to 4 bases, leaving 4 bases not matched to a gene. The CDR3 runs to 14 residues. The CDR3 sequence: CASSPGTSYNEQFF. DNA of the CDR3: TGTGCCAGCAGCCCCGGGACTAGTTACAATGAGCAGTTCTTC.

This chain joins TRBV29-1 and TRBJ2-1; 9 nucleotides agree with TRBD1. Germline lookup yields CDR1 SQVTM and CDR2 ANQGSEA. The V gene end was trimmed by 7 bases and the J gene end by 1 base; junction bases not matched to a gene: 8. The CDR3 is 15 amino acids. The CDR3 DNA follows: TGCAGCGGGGACAGGGTGGATCGATCCTACAATGAGCAGTTCTTC. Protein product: CSGDRVDRSYNEQFF.

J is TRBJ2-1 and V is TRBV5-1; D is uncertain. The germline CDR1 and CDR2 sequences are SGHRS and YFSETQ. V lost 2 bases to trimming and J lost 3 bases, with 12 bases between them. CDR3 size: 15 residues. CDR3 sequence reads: CASSFDMLNYNEQFF. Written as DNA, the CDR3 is TGCGCCAGCAGCTTTGACATGTTAAACTACAATGAGCAGTTCTTC.

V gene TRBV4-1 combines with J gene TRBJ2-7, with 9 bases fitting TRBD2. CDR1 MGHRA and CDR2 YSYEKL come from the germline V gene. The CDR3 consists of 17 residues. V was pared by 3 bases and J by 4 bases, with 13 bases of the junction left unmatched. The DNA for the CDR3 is TGCGCCAGCAGCCAGGGAGCTTATGCGGGAGGGAGGTACGAGCAGTACTTC. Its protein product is CASSQGAYAGGRYEQYF.

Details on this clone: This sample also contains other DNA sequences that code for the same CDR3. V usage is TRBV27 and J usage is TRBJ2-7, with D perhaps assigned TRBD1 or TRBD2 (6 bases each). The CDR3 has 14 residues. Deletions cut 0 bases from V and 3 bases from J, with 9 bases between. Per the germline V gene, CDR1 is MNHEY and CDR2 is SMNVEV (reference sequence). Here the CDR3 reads CASSLSGGYYEQYF. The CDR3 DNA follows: TGTGCCAGCAGTTTATCCGGGGGCTACTACGAGCAGTACTTC.

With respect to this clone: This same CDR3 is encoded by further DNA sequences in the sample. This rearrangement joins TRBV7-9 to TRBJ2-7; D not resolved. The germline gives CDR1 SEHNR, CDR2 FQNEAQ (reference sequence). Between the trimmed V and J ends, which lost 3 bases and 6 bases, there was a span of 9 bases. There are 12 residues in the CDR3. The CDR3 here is CASSLGTAEQYF. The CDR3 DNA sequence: TGTGCCAGCAGCTTGGGAACAGCCGAGCAGTACTTC. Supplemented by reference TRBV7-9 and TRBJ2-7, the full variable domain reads DTGVSQNPRHKITKRGQNVTFRCDPISEHNRLYWYRQTLGQGPEFLTYFQNEAQLEKSRLLSDRFSAERPKGSFSTLEIQRTEQGDSAMYLCASSLGTAEQYFGPGTRLTVT.

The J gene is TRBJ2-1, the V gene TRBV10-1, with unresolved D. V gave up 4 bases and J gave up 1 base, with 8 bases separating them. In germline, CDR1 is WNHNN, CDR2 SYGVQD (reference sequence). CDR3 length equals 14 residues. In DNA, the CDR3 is TGCGCCAGCAGTGCGAGTTCTTCCTACAATGAGCAGTTCTTC. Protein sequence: CASSASSSYNEQFF.

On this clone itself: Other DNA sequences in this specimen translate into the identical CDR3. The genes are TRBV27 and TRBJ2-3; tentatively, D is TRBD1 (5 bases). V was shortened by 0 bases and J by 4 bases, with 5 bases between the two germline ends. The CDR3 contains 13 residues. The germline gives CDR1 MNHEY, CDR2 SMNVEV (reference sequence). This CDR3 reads CASSLSRADTQYF. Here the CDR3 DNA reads TGTGCCAGCAGTTTATCCAGGGCAGATACGCAGTATTTT.

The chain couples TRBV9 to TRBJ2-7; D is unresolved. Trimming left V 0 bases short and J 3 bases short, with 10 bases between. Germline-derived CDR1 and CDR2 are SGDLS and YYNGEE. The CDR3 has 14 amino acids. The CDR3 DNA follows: TGTGCCAGCAGCGTAGGACGGAATTTCTACGAGCAGTACTTC. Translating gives CASSVGRNFYEQYF.

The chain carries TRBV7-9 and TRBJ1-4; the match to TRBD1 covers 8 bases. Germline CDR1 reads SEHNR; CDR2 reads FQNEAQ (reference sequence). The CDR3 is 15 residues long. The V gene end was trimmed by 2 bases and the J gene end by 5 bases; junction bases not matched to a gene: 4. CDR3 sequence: CASSLKGQENEKLFF. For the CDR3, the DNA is TGTGCCAGCAGCTTAAAGGGACAGGAGAATGAAAAACTGTTTTTT.

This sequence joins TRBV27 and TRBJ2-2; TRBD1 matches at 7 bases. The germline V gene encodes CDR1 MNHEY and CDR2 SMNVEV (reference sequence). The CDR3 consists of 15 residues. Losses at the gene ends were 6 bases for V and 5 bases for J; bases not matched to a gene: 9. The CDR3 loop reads CASRPNRGGTGELFF. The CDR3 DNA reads TGTGCCAGCAGGCCCAACAGGGGTGGAACCGGGGAGCTGTTTTTT.

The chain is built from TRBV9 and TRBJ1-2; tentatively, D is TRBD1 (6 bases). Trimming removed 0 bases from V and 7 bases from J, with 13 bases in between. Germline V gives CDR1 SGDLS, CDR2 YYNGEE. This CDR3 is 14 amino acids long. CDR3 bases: TGTGCCAGCAGCGTAGGAGGGGGGACCGCTGGCTACACCTTC. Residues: CASSVGGGTAGYTF. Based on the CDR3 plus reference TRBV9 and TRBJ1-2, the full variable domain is DSGVTQTPKHLITATGQRVTLRCSPRSGDLSVYWYQQSLDQGLQFLIQYYNGEERAKGNILERFSAQQFPDLHSELNLSSLELGDSALYFCASSVGGGTAGYTFGSGTRLTVV.

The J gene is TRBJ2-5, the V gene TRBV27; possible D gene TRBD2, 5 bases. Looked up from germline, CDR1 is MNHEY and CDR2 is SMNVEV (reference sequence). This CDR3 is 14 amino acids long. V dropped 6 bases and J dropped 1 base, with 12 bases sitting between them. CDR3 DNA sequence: TGTGCCAGCAGGGTTTGGAGGTCCCAAGAGACCCAGTACTTC. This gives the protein CASRVWRSQETQYF.

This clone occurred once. The CDR3 DNA follows: TGCGCCAGCAGCGATACAGCGGGCCCGTCCTACGAGCAGTACTTC. It yields the protein CASSDTAGPSYEQYF. V gene TRBV5-1 combines with J gene TRBJ2-7; tentatively, D is TRBD2 (6 bases). V was shortened by 4 bases and J by 1 base, with 15 bases between the two germline ends. CDR3 length: 15 amino acids. In germline, CDR1 is SGHRS, CDR2 YFSETQ. Variable domain in full (rest from reference TRBV5-1 and TRBJ2-7): KAGVTQTPRYLIKTRGQQVTLSCSPISGHRSVSWYQQTPGQGLQFLFEYFSETQRNKGNFPGRFSGRQFSNSRSEMNVSTLELGDSALYLCASSDTAGPSYEQYFGPGTRLTVT.

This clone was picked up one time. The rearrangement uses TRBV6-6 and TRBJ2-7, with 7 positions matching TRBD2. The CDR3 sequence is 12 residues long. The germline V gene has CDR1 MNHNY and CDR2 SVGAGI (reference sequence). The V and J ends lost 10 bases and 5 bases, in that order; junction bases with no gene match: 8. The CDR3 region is CATRDYPHEQYF. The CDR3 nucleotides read TGTGCCACACGGGACTATCCCCACGAGCAGTACTTC.

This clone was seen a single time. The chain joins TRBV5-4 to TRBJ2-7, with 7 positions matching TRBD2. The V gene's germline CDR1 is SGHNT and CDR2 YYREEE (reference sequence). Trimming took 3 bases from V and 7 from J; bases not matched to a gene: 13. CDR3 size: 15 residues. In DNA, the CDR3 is TGTGCCAGCAGCTCAGGAGCGGGGATCGGCGGAGAGCAGTACTTC. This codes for CASSSGAGIGGEQYF. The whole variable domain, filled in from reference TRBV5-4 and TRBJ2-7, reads ETGVTQSPTHLIKTRGQQVTLRCSSQSGHNTVSWYQQALGQGPQFIFQYYREEENGRGNFPPRFSGLQFPNYSSELNVNALELDDSALYLCASSSGAGIGGEQYFGPGTRLTVT.